This T cell receptor beta chain was profiled in a study of OX40 agonist ivuxolimab in advanced cancers. Study context: Ivuxolimab, an agonist antibody against OX40 (CD134), was given to patients. The eligibility criteria allowed prior anti-PD-1, anti-PD-L1 or anti-CTLA-4 therapy, and under 50% had some. Patients undergoing dose escalation presented with hepatocellular carcinoma, melanoma, renal cell or head and neck cancer. Broader study findings: In CD8+ T cells, expanded clones were on average more numerous than in CD4+.

Produced via immunoSEQ multiplex PCR; TCRdb's table is partial and in-frame only. The table records 90,000 to 150,000 clones, 80% to 90% of them present only once. Points on this clone: The antigen is not known.

CDR1 is SGHTA, CDR2 FQGNSA, per germline. Trimming stripped 0 bases from V and 5 bases from J, with 16 bases between. The CDR3 runs 16 residues. The sample in question was CD4+ or CD8+ T cells sorted from blood, obtained in a trial of the OX40 agonist ivuxolimab. The clonotype was recovered from an adult with an advanced solid tumor such as melanoma, head and neck, liver or kidney cancer. This chain uses TRBV7-2 with TRBJ2-5; D is unclear. The CDR3 loop reads CASSLAGIRVRETQYF. CDR3 bases: TGTGCCAGCAGCTTAGCTGGGATCCGGGTGAGGGAGACCCAGTACTTC.